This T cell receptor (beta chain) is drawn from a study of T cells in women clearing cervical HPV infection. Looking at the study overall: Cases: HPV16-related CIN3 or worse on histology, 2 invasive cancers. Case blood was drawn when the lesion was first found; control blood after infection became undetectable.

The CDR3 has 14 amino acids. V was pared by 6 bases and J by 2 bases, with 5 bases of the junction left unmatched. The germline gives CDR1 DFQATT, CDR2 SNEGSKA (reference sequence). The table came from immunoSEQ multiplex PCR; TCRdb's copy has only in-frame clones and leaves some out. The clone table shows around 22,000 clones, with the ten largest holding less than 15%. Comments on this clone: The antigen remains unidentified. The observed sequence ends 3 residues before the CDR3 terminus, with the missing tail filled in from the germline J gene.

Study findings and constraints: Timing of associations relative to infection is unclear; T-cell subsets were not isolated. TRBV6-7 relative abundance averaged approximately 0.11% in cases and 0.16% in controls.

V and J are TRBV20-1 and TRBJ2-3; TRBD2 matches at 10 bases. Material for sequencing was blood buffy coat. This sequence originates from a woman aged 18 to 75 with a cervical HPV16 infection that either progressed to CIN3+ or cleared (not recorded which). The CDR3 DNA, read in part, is TGCAGTGCAAGCGGGGGGGACATCACAGATACG. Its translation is CSASGGDITDT. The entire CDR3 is CSASGGDITDTQYF.